This T cell receptor beta chain appears in the sequencing data of a study of cytomegalovirus exposure and HLA in healthy donors. General observations from the study: The study put some 150 TCR beta chains on its list as cytomegalovirus-associated. Differences between HLA loci emerged in a later analysis of TCR association rates, with DRB1 most and HLA-C fewest. Through in vitro validation, three CMV-associated chains were shown to be specific for CMV antigens.

60 Vbeta and 13 Jbeta primers were used in PCR. The data were produced by immunoSEQ multiplex PCR, yet TCRdb's version contains in-frame clones alone and is incomplete. The sample lists 130,000 to 150,000 clones, 9.4% occurring once. Of note for this clone: The antigen remains undetermined.

The source of this sequence is a male donor in good health and CMV-seronegative. The sequenced sample consisted of PBMCs.

The CDR3 sequence is CASSYDRTYEQYF. The CDR3 coding sequence is TGTGCCAGCAGTTACGACAGGACCTACGAGCAGTACTTC. V usage is TRBV7-3 and J usage is TRBJ2-7; TRBD1 is a possible D gene (6 bases). V shed 6 bases and J shed 2 bases, with 11 bases lying between them. CDR1 and CDR2 from the germline V gene are SGHTA and FQGTGA. This CDR3 is 13 amino acids long.